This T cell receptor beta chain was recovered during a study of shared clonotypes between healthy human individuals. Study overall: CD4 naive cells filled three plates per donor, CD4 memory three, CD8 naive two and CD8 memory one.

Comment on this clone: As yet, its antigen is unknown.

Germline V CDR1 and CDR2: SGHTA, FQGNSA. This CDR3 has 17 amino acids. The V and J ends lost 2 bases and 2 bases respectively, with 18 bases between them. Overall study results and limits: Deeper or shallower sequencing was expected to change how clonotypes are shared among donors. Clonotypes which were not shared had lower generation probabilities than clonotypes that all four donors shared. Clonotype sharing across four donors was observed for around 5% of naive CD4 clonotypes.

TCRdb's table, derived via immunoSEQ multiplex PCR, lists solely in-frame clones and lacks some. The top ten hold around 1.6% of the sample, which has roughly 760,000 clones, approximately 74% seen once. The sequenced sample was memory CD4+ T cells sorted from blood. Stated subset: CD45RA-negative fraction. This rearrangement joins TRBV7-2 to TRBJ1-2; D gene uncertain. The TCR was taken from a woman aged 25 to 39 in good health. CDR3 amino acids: CASSLSGGSESNYGYTF. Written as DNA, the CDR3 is TGTGCCAGCAGCTTAAGCGGCGGCTCGGAATCGAACTATGGCTACACCTTC.